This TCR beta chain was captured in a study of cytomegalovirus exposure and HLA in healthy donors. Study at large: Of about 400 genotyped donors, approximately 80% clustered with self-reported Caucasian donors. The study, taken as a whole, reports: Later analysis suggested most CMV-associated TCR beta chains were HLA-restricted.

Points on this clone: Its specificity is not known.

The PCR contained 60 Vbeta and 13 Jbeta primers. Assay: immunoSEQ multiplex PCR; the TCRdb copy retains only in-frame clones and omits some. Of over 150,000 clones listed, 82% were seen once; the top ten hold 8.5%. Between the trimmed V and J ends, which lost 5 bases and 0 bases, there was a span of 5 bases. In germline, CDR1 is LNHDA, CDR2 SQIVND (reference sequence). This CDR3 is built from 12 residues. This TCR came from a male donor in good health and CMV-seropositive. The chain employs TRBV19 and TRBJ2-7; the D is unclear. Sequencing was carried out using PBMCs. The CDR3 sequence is CASSQVSYEQYF. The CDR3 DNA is TGTGCCAGTAGTCAGGTCTCCTACGAGCAGTACTTC. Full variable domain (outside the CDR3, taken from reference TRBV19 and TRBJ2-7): DGGITQSPKYLFRKEGQNVTLSCEQNLNHDAMYWYRQDPGQGLRLIYYSQIVNDFQKGDIAEGYSVSREKKESFPLTVTSAQKNPTAFYLCASSQVSYEQYFGPGTRLTVT.